A single sample gave rise to the 24 T cell receptor beta chains below, sequenced in a study of a mutant IDH1 vaccine in newly diagnosed glioma. The protocol was immunoSEQ multiplex PCR, while the TCRdb copy is restricted to in-frame clones and leaves out a portion. Here the sample spans tens of thousands of clones, around 79% being singletons. Time point noted: baseline, week 1 (first vaccination visit). Treatment reported: pre-vaccination baseline after standard-of-care therapy. Material: PBMCs, obtained from a glioma patient treated with radiotherapy, temozolomide or both. The receptor source for this set is a man aged 50 to 60 with glioma.

J is TRBJ2-1 and V is TRBV9; D ambiguous. The V end lost 4 bases, the J end lost 8 bases, and 16 bases lay between the germline ends. Germline V CDR1 and CDR2: SGDLS, YYNGEE. This CDR3 spans 14 amino acids. Here the CDR3 DNA reads TGTGCCAGCAGCCTGGGGATTGAAGGCGATGAGCAGTTCTTC. It translates to CASSLGIEGDEQFF.

This rearrangement joins TRBV9 to TRBJ2-5, with TRBD1 matching over 10 bases. Germline V gene data show CDR1 as SGDLS and CDR2 as YYNGEE. V lost 1 base to trimming and J lost 4 bases; unmatched junction nucleotides: 7. The CDR3 totals 16 residues. The CDR3 loop reads CASSVRGQGQGETQYF. CDR3 bases: TGTGCCAGCAGCGTAAGGGGACAGGGGCAGGGAGAGACCCAGTACTTC.

The J gene is TRBJ1-4, the V gene TRBV5-1, with D possibly TRBD1 on 6 matching bases. Trimming shortened V by 4 bases and J by 6 bases, and 16 bases separated the two germline ends. The germline CDR1 and CDR2 sequences are SGHRS and YFSETQ. This CDR3 is 15 amino acids long. The CDR3 protein is CASSVGRGGDEKLFF. CDR3 in DNA: TGCGCCAGCAGCGTGGGCAGGGGAGGTGATGAAAAACTGTTTTTT. The full variable domain, completed using reference TRBV5-1 and TRBJ1-4, is KAGVTQTPRYLIKTRGQQVTLSCSPISGHRSVSWYQQTPGQGLQFLFEYFSETQRNKGNFPGRFSGRQFSNSRSEMNVSTLELGDSALYLCASSVGRGGDEKLFFGSGTQLSVL.

The gene calls are TRBV10-3 and TRBJ1-1, with D maybe TRBD1 (5 bases). Germline CDR1 is ENHRY and CDR2 is SYGVKD. The CDR3 covers 15 residues. Trimming pared 0 bases from V and 4 bases from J, leaving 12 bases between. CDR3 sequence: CAISESIGESTEAFF. The CDR3 region has the DNA TGTGCCATCAGTGAGTCGATAGGGGAAAGCACTGAAGCTTTCTTT.

This rearrangement joins TRBV9 to TRBJ2-1; D is possibly TRBD2 (6 bases). The V gene's germline CDR1 is SGDLS and CDR2 YYNGEE. V gave up 5 bases and J gave up 5 bases, with 23 bases separating them. The CDR3 consists of 17 residues. The CDR3 reads CASSALGRGIIHNEQFF. DNA for the CDR3: TGTGCCAGCAGTGCCCTTGGACGGGGGATTATCCACAATGAGCAGTTCTTC.

The rearrangement joins TRBV15 to TRBJ2-5; 8 bases fit TRBD1. J gave up 5 bases and V 5 bases, and 10 bases lay outside the gene matches. CDR1 is LNHNV, CDR2 YYDKDF, per germline (reference sequence). The CDR3 spans 15 residues. The CDR3 loop is CATSDSGGAGETQYF. In DNA form, the CDR3 reads TGTGCCACCAGCGATTCAGGGGGCGCGGGGGAGACCCAGTACTTC.

The chain is built from TRBV14 and TRBJ2-5, with TRBD1 identical over 7 bases. This CDR3 has 14 residues. The trim removed 6 bases at V and 4 bases at J, leaving 8 bases unmatched. Germline V lookup: CDR1 SGHDN, CDR2 FVKESK. CDR3 nucleotides: TGTGCCAGCAGAGGACAGGACTTGGGAGAGACCCAGTACTTC. It specifies CASRGQDLGETQYF.

The V call is TRBV19, the J call TRBJ1-3; 8 bases line up with TRBD1. The CDR3 totals 13 residues. With 9 bases clipped from V and 6 bases from J, the junction kept 7 bases outside the gene matches. Germline V gene lookup returns CDR1 LNHDA and CDR2 SQIVND (reference sequence). The CDR3 loop reads CASSRGLENTIYF. DNA for the CDR3: TGTGCCAGCAGCAGGGGGCTTGAAAACACCATATATTTT.

The chain uses TRBV19 and TRBJ2-2; the D is unclear. V was shortened by 0 bases and J by 0 bases, with 5 bases between the two germline ends. Germline-derived CDR1 and CDR2 are LNHDA and SQIVND (reference sequence). The CDR3 length is 15 residues. CDR3 sequence (DNA): TGTGCCAGTAGTATAGATCAGCCGAACACCGGGGAGCTGTTTTTT. As protein: CASSIDQPNTGELFF.

The V gene is TRBV27, the J gene TRBJ2-1; 10 bases align to TRBD2. Losses at the gene ends were 3 bases for V and 3 bases for J; bases not matched to a gene: 5. Germline V gives CDR1 MNHEY, CDR2 SMNVEV (reference sequence). CDR3 size: 16 residues. The CDR3 nucleotides read TGTGCCAGCAGTTTGGGGGGGACTAGCGTCTACAATGAGCAGTTCTTC. It translates to CASSLGGTSVYNEQFF.

By sample fraction, this clone is medium-sized. The gene calls are TRBV5-1 and TRBJ2-4; the match to TRBD1 covers 10 bases. This CDR3 contains 15 residues. The germline V gene encodes CDR1 SGHRS and CDR2 YFSETQ. V trimming: 3 bases; J trimming: 5 bases; junction bases outside the gene matches: 5. CDR3 nucleotides: TGCGCCAGCAGCTACACCGGGACAGGGGAAAACATTCAGTACTTC. This encodes CASSYTGTGENIQYF.

The CDR3 DNA reads as TGTGCCAGCAGCTTGGTTATGGGGACTGAAGCTTTCTTT. Its protein product is CASSLVMGTEAFF. The V call is TRBV5-6, the J call TRBJ1-1; no firm D call. Per the germline V gene, CDR1 is SGHDT and CDR2 is YYEEEE. The ends were cut back, 0 bases at V and 5 bases at J, with 8 bases in the middle. This CDR3 region has 13 residues.

This sequence joins TRBV6-1 and TRBJ1-2, with 8 bases lining up with TRBD1. The CDR3 length is 15 residues. Germline assignment: CDR1 MNHNS and CDR2 SASEGT. The V gene end was trimmed by 6 bases and the J gene end by 3 bases; junction bases not matched to a gene: 9. Written as DNA, the CDR3 is TGTGCCAGCAGGGACTCAGGGGGCAATGACTATGGCTACACCTTC. Protein: CASRDSGGNDYGYTF.

V usage is TRBV5-5 and J usage is TRBJ1-2, with D unresolved. The V gene's germline CDR1 is SGHKS and CDR2 YYEKEE (reference sequence). CDR3 length: 16 residues. V lost 3 bases and J 2 bases, leaving 17 bases between the germline ends. CDR3 loop: CASSSTPDGPNYGYTF. CDR3 DNA: TGTGCCAGCAGCTCAACTCCCGACGGGCCGAACTATGGCTACACCTTC.

The chain joins TRBV14 to TRBJ1-2; tentative D call: TRBD1 (5 bases). There are 13 residues in the CDR3. The V gene lost 2 bases and the J gene lost 7 bases, with 11 bases spanning the gap. The germline CDR1 and CDR2 sequences are SGHDN and FVKESK. The CDR3 loop reads CASSQKGRGGYTF. The CDR3 bases are TGTGCCAGCAGCCAAAAGGGGCGCGGTGGCTACACCTTC. The variable domain in full, with the rest retrieved from reference TRBV14 and TRBJ1-2, is EAGVTQFPSHSVIEKGQTVTLRCDPISGHDNLYWYRRVMGKEIKFLLHFVKESKQDESGMPNNRFLAERTGGTYSTLKVQPAELEDSGVYFCASSQKGRGGYTFGSGTRLTVV.

This sequence joins TRBV4-2 and TRBJ1-2; D is undetermined. The CDR3 totals 15 residues. V lost 2 bases, J lost 2 bases, and 12 bases lay in between. Germline assignment: CDR1 LGHNA and CDR2 YNFKEQ. The CDR3, as DNA: TGTGCCAGCAGCCAAAGATATCGGGAAAACTATGGCTACACCTTC. Translation: CASSQRYRENYGYTF.

The chain employs TRBV30 and TRBJ1-1; D is perhaps TRBD1 (6 bases). The CDR3 runs to 15 residues. V was clipped by 3 bases and J by 1 base, with 15 bases between them. Germline V gene data show CDR1 as GTSNPN and CDR2 as SVGIG (reference sequence). The CDR3 DNA follows: TGTGCCTGGAGCGTCTGGGGGGGCTCGAACACTGAAGCTTTCTTT. The encoded protein is CAWSVWGGSNTEAFF. Based on the CDR3 plus reference TRBV30 and TRBJ1-1, the full variable domain is SQTIHQWPATLVQPVGSPLSLECTVEGTSNPNLYWYRQAAGRGLQLLFYSVGIGQISSEVPQNLSASRPQDRQFILSSKKLLLSDSGFYLCAWSVWGGSNTEAFFGQGTRLTVV.

V usage is TRBV7-2 and J usage is TRBJ2-1; tentative D call: TRBD1 (5 bases). The CDR3 extends over 11 amino acids. Trimming took 7 bases from V and 9 from J, leaving 10 bases between them. CDR1 is SGHTA, CDR2 FQGNSA, per germline. CDR3 nucleotides: TGTGCCAGCACCACAGACAGTGAGCAGTTCTTC. It encodes CASTTDSEQFF.

The V call is TRBV27, the J call TRBJ1-4; D is perhaps TRBD1 (6 bases). V was clipped by 4 bases and J by 7 bases, with 13 bases between them. There are 14 residues in the CDR3. The germline V gene has CDR1 MNHEY and CDR2 SMNVEV (reference sequence). DNA of the CDR3: TGTGCCAGCAGTTCCGGGGGCCGTGGTGAAAAACTGTTTTTT. Translating it yields CASSSGGRGEKLFF.

The CDR3: CASSLTTVNEQYF. CDR3 DNA sequence: TGTGCCAGCAGCTTAACCACGGTCAACGAGCAGTACTTC. V is TRBV7-9 and J is TRBJ2-7; D ambiguous. Germline CDR1 reads SEHNR; CDR2 reads FQNEAQ (reference sequence). Trimming cost V 2 bases and J 5 bases, with 10 bases left between them. The CDR3 is made up of 13 amino acids.

There are a few counts of this clone. This chain links TRBV29-1 with TRBJ1-1; D not resolved. Per germline, CDR1 SQVTM and CDR2 ANQGSEA. The CDR3 extends over 12 amino acids. The germline V and J ends were trimmed by 0 bases and 6 bases, with 8 bases remaining between them. The CDR3 DNA reads as TGCAGCGTTGAAGAGATGGACTCTGAAGCTTTCTTT. Its translation: CSVEEMDSEAFF.

This clone has a single count. The V call is TRBV6-6, the J call TRBJ2-3; tentative D call: TRBD2 (7 bases). V shed 0 bases and J shed 4 bases, with 14 bases lying between them. CDR1 and CDR2 from the germline V gene are MNHNY and SVGAGI (reference sequence). CDR3 length: 16 residues. Here the CDR3 DNA reads TGTGCCAGCAGTTACTCGAGAGGGGGGGACCCAGATACGCAGTATTTT. Encoded protein: CASSYSRGGDPDTQYF.

The gene calls are TRBV2 and TRBJ2-2; a possible D gene is TRBD2 (5 bases). The CDR3 has 14 amino acids. V lost 3 bases and J 5 bases, leaving 10 bases between the germline ends. Per the germline V gene, CDR1 is SNHLY and CDR2 is FYNNEI. DNA of the CDR3: TGTGCCAGCAGTGATCCGGGAAGAACCGGGGAGCTGTTTTTT. Its protein is CASSDPGRTGELFF.

The chain employs TRBV19 and TRBJ1-4; TRBD1 aligns across 10 bases. V lost 5 bases to trimming and J lost 7 bases; unmatched junction nucleotides: 4. The CDR3 covers 14 residues. The germline CDR1 and CDR2 sequences are LNHDA and SQIVND (reference sequence). Written as DNA, the CDR3 is TGTGCCAGTAGTCGACAGGGGGCATCTGAAAAACTGTTTTTT. Amino acids: CASSRQGASEKLFF.